This T cell receptor beta chain was sequenced during a study of cytomegalovirus exposure and HLA in healthy donors. Study results and limitations: Apparent HLA restriction characterized most CMV-associated TCR beta chains in a later analysis.

As to this clone: Its specificity is unknown.

Primers: 60 Vbeta forward and 13 Jbeta reverse. Libraries were prepared by immunoSEQ multiplex PCR; TCRdb keeps only in-frame clonotypes and omits some of them. The sample lists tens of thousands of clones; about 80% were seen once. Trimming took 5 bases from V and 4 from J, leaving 15 bases between them. CDR3 length: 15 amino acids. Germline V lookup: CDR1 LNHDA, CDR2 SQIVND (reference sequence). Sequencing was performed on PBMCs. This TCR derives from a man between 18 and 29 years old in good health and CMV-seronegative. The gene calls are TRBV19 and TRBJ2-1; the D gene is possibly TRBD2 (7 bases). The CDR3 DNA sequence: TGTGCCAGTAGTTATCCGGGGGGCAGATACAATGAGCAGTTCTTC. Residues: CASSYPGGRYNEQFF. Full variable domain (remainder filled in from reference TRBV19 and TRBJ2-1): DGGITQSPKYLFRKEGQNVTLSCEQNLNHDAMYWYRQDPGQGLRLIYYSQIVNDFQKGDIAEGYSVSREKKESFPLTVTSAQKNPTAFYLCASSYPGGRYNEQFFGPGTRLTVL.